Listed below are T cell receptor beta chains from one sample, sequenced in a study of blood T cell repertoires in COVID-19. Clones were sequenced by immunoSEQ multiplex PCR, and TCRdb holds only the in-frame ones, with some missing. The sample contains under 250,000 clones, about nine tenths of which appear only once. Material for sequencing was peripheral blood. These receptors all come from a woman aged 55-75 years with acute or convalescent COVID-19. CDR3s include the opening cysteine and the closing phenylalanine or tryptophan. D genes are given only for firm matches. Size is omitted from some rows. Given values are once, few, many or a class for expanded clones.

cdr3_nt cdr3_aa v_call d_call j_call clone_size
TGTGCCACCAGTGATCCCCGACAGGGAAGCCCACCTGAAGCTTTCTTT CATSDPRQGSPPEAFF TRBV24-1 TRBD1 TRBJ1-1 .
TGTGCCAGCAGCTTGGACGGGAGGCCGATATACGAGCAGTACTTC CASSLDGRPIYEQYF TRBV5-5 TRBD2 TRBJ2-7 .
TGTGCCAGCAGTGCCAGCTCCTATAATTCACCCCTCCACTTT CASSASSYNSPLHF TRBV6-4 . TRBJ1-6 .
TGTGCCAGTAGTATCGCGGTCAGAAACATGAACACTGAAGCTTTCTTT CASSIAVRNMNTEAFF TRBV19 . TRBJ1-1 .
TGTGCCAGCAGCGCGGACAGGGGGAGTCCCGGGGAGCTGTTTTTT CASSADRGSPGELFF TRBV2 TRBD1 TRBJ2-2 .
TGTGCCAGCAGCGAACGACCGGGACTAGCTGGAGAGACCCAGTACTTC CASSERPGLAGETQYF TRBV7-3 TRBD2 TRBJ2-5 .
TGTGCCAGCAGCGAGGACAAGTGGGTCTATGGCTACACCTTC CASSEDKWVYGYTF TRBV5-4 . TRBJ1-2 .
TGTGCCAGCAGTTACTCGGGTAGCGCGGGCGAGCAGTACTTC CASSYSGSAGEQYF TRBV6-2/TRBV6-3 . TRBJ2-7 .
TGCGCCAGCAGCCCCCGAGTGACAGGCGGCGGCTACGAGCAGTACTTC CASSPRVTGGGYEQYF TRBV5-1 . TRBJ2-7 .
TGTGCCAGCAGCCCCCGCCTAGCGGGAGACAATGAGCAGTTCTTC CASSPRLAGDNEQFF TRBV11-3 TRBD2 TRBJ2-1 .
TGTGCCAGCAGCTCACAGGGGACCACAGATACGCAGTATTTT CASSSQGTTDTQYF TRBV7-9 TRBD1 TRBJ2-3 .
TGTGCCAGCAGCAGACTAGAAACCTACGAGCAGTACTTC CASSRLETYEQYF TRBV6-6 . TRBJ2-7 .
TGCGCCAGCAATCCCCCCGGACTTGAGACCCAGTACTTC CASNPPGLETQYF TRBV10-2 . TRBJ2-5 .
TGCGCCAGCAGCTTGGGTAGCGGGGGCTACGAGCAGTACTTC CASSLGSGGYEQYF TRBV5-1 TRBD2 TRBJ2-7 .
TGTGCCAGCAGCCCGGACAGGTACTACGAGCAGTACTTC CASSPDRYYEQYF TRBV11-2 TRBD1 TRBJ2-7 few
TGTGCCAGCAGCTCTAACAGGGGACTGCGATCGTGGGATACGCAGTATTTT CASSSNRGLRSWDTQYF TRBV11-2 . TRBJ2-3 .
TGTGCCAGCAGCCAGGAGACAGGGGCCTACGAGCAGTACTTC CASSQETGAYEQYF TRBV3-1/TRBV3-2 TRBD1 TRBJ2-7 .
TGTGCCAGCAGTTACACACGACAGAATATTCATGAAAAACTGTTTTTT CASSYTRQNIHEKLFF TRBV6-2/TRBV6-3 . TRBJ1-4 .
TGTGCCAGCAGCTGGGGAGTCACCGGGGAGCTGTTTTTT CASSWGVTGELFF TRBV11-2 . TRBJ2-2 few
TGTGCCAGCAGTTTACGACGCTGGGACAGAACCTACGAGCAGTACTTC CASSLRRWDRTYEQYF TRBV28 TRBD1 TRBJ2-7 many
TGTGCCTGGAACCTCGCGGGTCAAGAGACCCAGTACTTC CAWNLAGQETQYF TRBV30 . TRBJ2-5 .
TGCGCCAGCAGCTGGACAGGGGACTCTGGGGCCAACGTCCTGACTTTC CASSWTGDSGANVLTF TRBV5-1 TRBD1 TRBJ2-6 .
TGTGCCAGCAGTACCGACAGGGGATCCGGTCGGCCCCAGCATTTT CASSTDRGSGRPQHF TRBV7-9 TRBD1 TRBJ1-5 few
TGTGCCAGCAAGAGCGGGCCCGTCTACGAGCAGTACTTC CASKSGPVYEQYF TRBV12-3/TRBV12-4 . TRBJ2-7 .
TGTGCCAGCAGCCCCGACAGAAACTATGGCTACACCTTC CASSPDRNYGYTF TRBV25-1 . TRBJ1-2 .
TGTGCCAGCAGCTACTCGAGGGGGCGCAATCAGCCCCAGCATTTT CASSYSRGRNQPQHF TRBV6-5 TRBD1 TRBJ1-5 .
TGTGCCAGCAGTTTCGGGACGGACTATAGCTCCTACAATGAGCAGTTCTTC CASSFGTDYSSYNEQFF TRBV28 . TRBJ2-1 .
TGTGCCAGTAAAATGGCTAGCGGGAACAATGAGCAGTTCTTC CASKMASGNNEQFF TRBV19 TRBD2 TRBJ2-1 .
TGTGCCAGTAGTATAGTTGGGGGGGTGGTTCAGCCCCAGCATTTT CASSIVGGVVQPQHF TRBV19 . TRBJ1-5 .
TGCAGCGTTGTGACAGGGGGACGCACTGAAGCTTTCTTT CSVVTGGRTEAFF TRBV29-1 TRBD1 TRBJ1-1 .
TGCGCCAGCAGCCACAGTGACGGGACAGTAGCTAACTATGGCTACACCTTC CASSHSDGTVANYGYTF TRBV4-1 TRBD1 TRBJ1-2 .
TGTGCCAGCAGCCTGGGAGGCATAGGCGAGCAGTACTTC CASSLGGIGEQYF TRBV7-9 . TRBJ2-7 .
TGTGCCTGGAGTGTAATCGAGAACTATGGCTACACCTTC CAWSVIENYGYTF TRBV30 . TRBJ1-2 .
TGTGCCTGGAGTGTCCAGGGAGGTCAGCCCCAGCATTTT CAWSVQGGQPQHF TRBV30 . TRBJ1-5 .
TGTGCCTGGACTAAGGGGGGGCGCACTGAAGCTTTCTTT CAWTKGGRTEAFF TRBV30 . TRBJ1-1 .
TGCAGCGTTGTCCCTAGCGGGAGAGGTAGAGAGACCCAGTACTTC CSVVPSGRGRETQYF TRBV29-1 TRBD2 TRBJ2-5 .